The rows below give T cell receptor beta chains drawn from one sample of a study of cytotoxic CD8 clonotypes in ibrutinib-treated CLL. Sequencing was performed with immunoSEQ multiplex PCR; in TCRdb, only in-frame clones are kept and a portion is missing. The sample lists 200,000 to 250,000 clones; about four fifths were seen once. Sequencing used PBMCs, obtained after 12 months of ibrutinib treatment. These receptors were obtained from a human donor with chronic lymphocytic leukemia. CDR3s include the opening cysteine and the closing phenylalanine or tryptophan. D genes are given only for firm matches. Clone sizes are given selectively: once, few, many, or a class where the clone is expanded.

few	.	TRBV18	TRBJ1-2	CASSPGTQANYGYTF	TGTGCCAGCTCACCCGGGACACAAGCTAACTATGGCTACACCTTC
.	TRBD1	TRBV2	TRBJ2-1	CASLRGTAPATEQFF	TGTGCCAGCCTGAGAGGGACAGCCCCTGCCACGGAGCAGTTCTTC
.	.	TRBV5-1	TRBJ2-3	CASGGGAVADTQYF	TGCGCCAGCGGCGGGGGCGCGGTCGCAGATACGCAGTATTTT
once	.	TRBV2	TRBJ2-3	CASRIQGLGTDTQYF	TGTGCCAGCAGGATACAGGGACTCGGCACAGATACGCAGTATTTT
.	.	TRBV7-9	TRBJ2-2	CASSPGWVNTGELFF	TGTGCCAGCAGCCCAGGGTGGGTTAACACCGGGGAGCTGTTTTTT
few	TRBD1	TRBV5-1	TRBJ1-2	CASSLGQTRSYGYTF	TGCGCCAGCAGCCTGGGACAGACCAGAAGCTATGGCTACACCTTC
.	.	TRBV15	TRBJ1-1	CATRRNTEAFF	TGTGCCACCCGGAGGAACACTGAAGCTTTCTTT
.	.	TRBV2	TRBJ1-4	CASSHSRLPEKLFF	TGTGCCAGCAGCCACTCAAGACTCCCTGAAAAACTGTTTTTT
.	TRBD2	TRBV7-8	TRBJ2-2	CASRGVAGWGTGELFF	TGTGCCAGCAGGGGTGTAGCGGGCTGGGGCACCGGGGAGCTGTTTTTT
.	.	TRBV7-2	TRBJ2-3	CASSLTKTDTQYF	TGTGCCAGCAGCCTAACAAAGACAGATACGCAGTATTTT
.	TRBD1	TRBV7-3	TRBJ2-1	CASSGGQGLDEQFF	TGTGCCAGCAGCGGGGGACAGGGGCTCGATGAGCAGTTCTTC